The 6 T cell receptor beta chains below come from one sample, sequenced in a study of blood T cell repertoires in COVID-19. Profiling relied on immunoSEQ multiplex PCR, and the TCRdb table lists in-frame clones only, not all of them. The sample comprises 250,000 to 300,000 clones, less than 90% of which are singletons, and roughly 4.5% rests with the top ten. Source material: peripheral blood. The receptors shown here come from a man aged 55 to 69 who had recovered from COVID-19.

V and J are TRBV4-1 and TRBJ1-5; 9 nucleotides line up with TRBD1. V lost 4 bases and J lost 1; bases outside the gene matches: 5. Germline V gene lookup returns CDR1 MGHRA and CDR2 YSYEKL. The CDR3 has 16 residues. The CDR3 here is CASSPPGQGSNQPQHF. The DNA for the CDR3 is TGCGCCAGCAGCCCTCCGGGACAGGGAAGCAATCAGCCCCAGCATTTT.

This chain connects TRBV30 to TRBJ1-5; D is unresolved. V was cut by 0 bases and J by 11 bases, with 17 bases left in between. Germline CDR1 is GTSNPN and CDR2 is SVGIG (reference sequence). This CDR3 spans 14 amino acids. The CDR3 region has the DNA TGTGCCTGGAGTGTCGGACGAGGATACGGGGCCCAGCATTTT. Residues: CAWSVGRGYGAQHF.

This chain uses TRBV3-1 (or the pseudogene TRBV3-2) with TRBJ1-2; 8 positions match TRBD1. V dropped 3 bases and J dropped 0; count of bases not matched to a gene: 15. Looked up from germline, CDR1 is LGHDT and CDR2 is YNNKEL (reference sequence). The CDR3 consists of 19 residues. The DNA for the CDR3 is TGTGCCAGCAGCCATACTATCGGACAGGGCAAGTTCCCTAACTATGGCTACACCTTC. Its translation: CASSHTIGQGKFPNYGYTF.

The chain joins TRBV7-9 to TRBJ2-5; D is unclear. The V gene's germline CDR1 is SEHNR and CDR2 FQNEAQ (reference sequence). The CDR3 totals 13 residues. V lost 1 base and J lost 5, with 8 bases in between. CDR3 region: CASSLGVLETQYF. Written as DNA, the CDR3 is TGTGCCAGCAGCTTAGGCGTTTTGGAGACCCAGTACTTC.

In regard to this clone: This could be a read error, since a much larger clone is one nucleotide away. This sample includes further DNA sequences coding for the same CDR3. The gene calls are TRBV7-2 and TRBJ2-7, with D possibly matching TRBD2 (5 bases). Germline CDR1 and CDR2: SGHTA and FQGNSA. CDR3 length equals 13 residues. V lost 9 bases to trimming and J lost 6 bases, with 18 bases between them. The CDR3 here is CASSRTGNGEQYF. CDR3 bases: TGTGCCAGTAGTAGGACCGGGAACGGCGAGCAGTACTTC.

The chain couples TRBV5-1 to TRBJ1-1, with no clear D. Germline V gene sequence: CDR1 SGHRS, CDR2 YFSETQ. The CDR3 sequence is 11 residues long. V lost 6 bases and J lost 1, with 4 bases in between. The CDR3 is CASTQNTEAFF. CDR3 DNA: TGCGCCAGCACCCAGAACACTGAAGCTTTCTTT. Filled out from reference TRBV5-1 and TRBJ1-1, the complete variable domain reads KAGVTQTPRYLIKTRGQQVTLSCSPISGHRSVSWYQQTPGQGLQFLFEYFSETQRNKGNFPGRFSGRQFSNSRSEMNVSTLELGDSALYLCASTQNTEAFFGQGTRLTVV.